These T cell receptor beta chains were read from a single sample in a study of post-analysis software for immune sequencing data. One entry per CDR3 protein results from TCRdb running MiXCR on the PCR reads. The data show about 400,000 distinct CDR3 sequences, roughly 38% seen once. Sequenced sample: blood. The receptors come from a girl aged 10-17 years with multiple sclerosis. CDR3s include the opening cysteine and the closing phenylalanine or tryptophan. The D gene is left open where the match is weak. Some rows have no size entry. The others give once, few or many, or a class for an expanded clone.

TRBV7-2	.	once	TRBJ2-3	CASSYQSADTQYF	TGTGCCAGCAGCTACCAGAGCGCAGATACGCAGTATTTT
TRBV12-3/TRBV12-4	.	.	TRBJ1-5	CASSLVGGPQHF	TGTGCCAGCAGTTTAGTCGGGGGTCCCCAGCATTTT
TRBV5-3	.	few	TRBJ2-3	CARSLAPARCESRDTQYF	TGTGCCAGAAGCTTGGCCCCCGCGCGCTGTGAGTCTCGAGATACGCAGTATTTT
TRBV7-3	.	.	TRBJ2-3	CASSPGRSGTQYF	TGTGCCAGCAGCCCTGGACGTTCAGGGACGCAGTATTTT
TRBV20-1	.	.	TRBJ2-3	CSARAVTDTQYF	TGCAGTGCTAGGGCAGTCACAGATACGCAGTATTTT
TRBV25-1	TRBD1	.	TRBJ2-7	CASSPYSGQGRNEQYF	TGTGCCAGCAGTCCATACTCCGGACAGGGGAGAAACGAGCAGTACTTC
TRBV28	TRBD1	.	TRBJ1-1	CASIFDRANTEAFF	TGTGCCAGCATCTTTGACAGGGCGAACACTGAAGCTTTCTTT
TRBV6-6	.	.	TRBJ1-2	CASSPEGGDYGYTF	TGTGCCAGCAGTCCCGAAGGGGGGGACTATGGCTACACCTTC
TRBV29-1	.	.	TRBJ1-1	CSVEAQTSTETFF	TGCAGCGTTGAGGCGCAGACGAGCACTGAAACTTTCTTT
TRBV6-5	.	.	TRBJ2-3	CASSYGAGPPDTQYF	TGTGCCAGCAGTTACGGGGCGGGGCCCCCAGATACGCAGTATTTT
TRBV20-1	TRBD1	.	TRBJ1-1	CSATQLKTGVNTEAFF	TGCAGTGCTACCCAGCTAAAGACAGGGGTGAACACTGAAGCTTTCTTT
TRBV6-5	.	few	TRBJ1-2	CASSLLRGPNYGYTF	TGTGCCAGCAGTCTCCTACGGGGACCCAACTATGGCTACACCTTC
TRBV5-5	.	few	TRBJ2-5	CASSLVRKETQYF	TGTGCCAGCAGCTTGGTCCGTAAAGAGACCCAGTACTTC
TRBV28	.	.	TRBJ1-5	CASNPRDRVANQPQHF	TGTGCCAGCAACCCCAGGGACCGCGTAGCAAATCAGCCCCAGCATTTT
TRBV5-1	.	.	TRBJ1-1	CASSPADEATEAFF	TGCGCCAGCAGCCCAGCCGACGAGGCTACTGAAGCTTTCTTT
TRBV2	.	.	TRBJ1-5	CASSGDVNQPQHF	TGTGCCAGCAGTGGCGACGTAAATCAGCCCCAGCATTTT
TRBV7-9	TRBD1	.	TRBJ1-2	CASRLQGAPDYTF	TGTGCCAGCAGATTACAGGGGGCCCCAGACTACACCTTC
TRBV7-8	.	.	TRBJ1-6	CASSLLDGGPLHF	TGTGCCAGCAGCTTACTGGACGGTGGGCCCCTCCACTTT
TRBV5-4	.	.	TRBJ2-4	CASSFGDRPNIQYF	TGTGCCAGCAGCTTCGGCGACAGGCCAAACATTCAGTACTTC
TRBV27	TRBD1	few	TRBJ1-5	CASSSLTGTDHQPQHF	TGTGCCAGCAGTTCATTAACCGGGACAGACCATCAGCCCCAGCATTTT
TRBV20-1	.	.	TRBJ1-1	CSARKVSGPTEAFF	TGCAGTGCTAGAAAGGTCTCGGGGCCCACTGAAGCTTTCTTT
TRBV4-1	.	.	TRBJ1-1	CASSSYLGPMNTEAFF	TGCGCCAGCAGCTCTTACTTGGGGCCCATGAACACTGAAGCTTTCTTT
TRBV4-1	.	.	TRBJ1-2	CASSPGRGSAGYTF	TGCGCCAGCAGCCCGGGACGGGGCTCCGCTGGCTACACCTTC
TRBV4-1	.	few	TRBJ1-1	CASSQPPGAMGTEAFF	TGCGCCAGCAGCCAGCCTCCGGGGGCGATGGGCACTGAAGCTTTCTTT
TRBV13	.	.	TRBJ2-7	CASSSRDLLEQYF	TGTGCCAGCAGCTCCCGGGACCTCCTGGAGCAGTACTTC
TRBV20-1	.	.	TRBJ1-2	CSADYSAVSRARYTF	TGCAGTGCTGATTATTCTGCGGTGTCCCGGGCCCGCTACACCTTC
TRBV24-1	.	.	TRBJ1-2	CATSRTDNYGYTF	TGTGCCACCAGTCGGACGGATAACTATGGCTACACCTTC
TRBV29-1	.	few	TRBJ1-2	CSVETTGRGYTF	TGCAGCGTTGAGACTACCGGACGAGGGTACACCTTC
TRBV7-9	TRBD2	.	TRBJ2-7	CASSLGVGGDHEQYF	TGTGCCAGCAGCTTAGGGGTGGGGGGGGACCACGAGCAGTACTTC
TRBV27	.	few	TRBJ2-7	CASRLGPTSYEQYF	TGTGCCAGCAGGCTGGGACCGACGTCCTACGAGCAGTACTTC
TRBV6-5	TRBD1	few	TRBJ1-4	CASSRDRANEKLFF	TGTGCCAGCAGTCGAGACAGGGCTAATGAAAAACTGTTTTTT
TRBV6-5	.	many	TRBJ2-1	CASSHLNEQFF	TGTGCCAGCAGCCACTTGAATGAGCAGTTCTTC
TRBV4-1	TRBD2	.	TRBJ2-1	CASSQVSRTSGYNEQFF	TGCGCCAGCAGCCAAGTCTCCCGGACTAGCGGGTACAATGAGCAGTTCTTC
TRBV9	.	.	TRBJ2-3	CASSVESSGLDTQYF	TGTGCCAGCAGCGTAGAATCCAGCGGGTTAGATACGCAGTATTTT
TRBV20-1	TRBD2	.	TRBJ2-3	CSVEAGWVDTQYF	TGCAGTGTTGAAGCGGGGTGGGTTGATACGCAGTATTTT
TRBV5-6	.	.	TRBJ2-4	CASSSLGSKNIQYF	TGTGCCAGCAGTTCTTTGGGGAGTAAAAACATTCAGTACTTC
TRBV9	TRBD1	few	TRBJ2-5	CASSAPGQGMGEQYF	TGTGCCAGCAGCGCCCCGGGACAGGGAATGGGAGAGCAGTACTTC
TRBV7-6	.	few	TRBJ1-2	CASSGGPGLPYGYTF	TGTGCCAGCAGCGGGGGACCGGGACTGCCATATGGCTACACCTTC
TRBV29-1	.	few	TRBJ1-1	CSGEGENTEAFF	TGCAGCGGTGAAGGGGAAAACACTGAAGCTTTCTTT
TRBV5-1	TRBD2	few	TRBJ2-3	CASSSGGATGTQYF	TGCGCCAGCAGCAGCGGGGGGGCCACAGGTACGCAGTATTTT
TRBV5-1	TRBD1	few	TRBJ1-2	CASSPDRGPRGYTF	TGCGCCAGCAGCCCGGACAGGGGCCCGAGGGGCTACACCTTC
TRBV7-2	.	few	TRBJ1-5	CASSLQSNQPQHF	TGTGCCAGCAGCTTGCAGAGCAATCAGCCCCAGCATTTT
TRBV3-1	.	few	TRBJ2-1	CASSPGRRDRDNEQFF	TGTGCCAGCAGCCCTGGCCGCAGGGATAGAGACAATGAGCAGTTCTTC
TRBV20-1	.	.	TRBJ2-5	CSARRSGSQETQYF	TGCAGTGCGAGAAGGTCAGGGTCCCAAGAGACCCAGTACTTC
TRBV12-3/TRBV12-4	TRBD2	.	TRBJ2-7	CASSRTSGGSYEQYF	TGTGCCAGCAGCCGGACTAGCGGGGGCTCCTACGAGCAGTACTTC
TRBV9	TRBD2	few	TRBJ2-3	CASSVGGGVTQYF	TGTGCCAGCAGCGTGGGCGGGGGGGTAACGCAGTATTTT
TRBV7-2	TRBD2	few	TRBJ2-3	CASSRNQRESTDTQYF	TGTGCCAGCAGCCGGAACCAGCGGGAGAGCACAGATACGCAGTATTTT
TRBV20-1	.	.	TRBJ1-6	CSARPTPGSYNSPLHF	TGCAGTGCTCGCCCCACACCAGGATCCTATAATTCACCCCTCCACTTT
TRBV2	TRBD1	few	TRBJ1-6	CASRPRQGAPLHF	TGTGCCAGTAGACCCAGGCAGGGGGCACCCCTCCACTTT
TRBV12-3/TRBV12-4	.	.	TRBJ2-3	CASTLGQSTDAQYF	TGTGCCAGCACCCTTGGACAGTCAACAGATGCGCAGTATTTT
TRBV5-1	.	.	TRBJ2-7	CASSFRALGSYEQYF	TGCGCCAGCAGCTTCAGAGCCCTGGGATCCTACGAGCAGTACTTC
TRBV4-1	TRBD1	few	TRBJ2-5	CASSRTGLATQYF	TGCGCCAGCAGCCGGACAGGGCTGGCGACCCAGTACTTC
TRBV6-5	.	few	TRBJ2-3	CASSYDGQTSTDTQYF	TGTGCCAGCAGTTACGACGGACAGACAAGCACAGATACGCAGTATTTT
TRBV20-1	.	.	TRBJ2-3	CSARVDTDTQYF	TGCAGTGCTAGAGTGGACACAGATACGCAGTATTTT
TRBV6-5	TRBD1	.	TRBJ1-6	CASSYSRTGAISYNSPLHF	TGTGCCAGCAGTTACTCGAGGACAGGGGCAATCTCCTATAATTCACCCCTCCACTTT